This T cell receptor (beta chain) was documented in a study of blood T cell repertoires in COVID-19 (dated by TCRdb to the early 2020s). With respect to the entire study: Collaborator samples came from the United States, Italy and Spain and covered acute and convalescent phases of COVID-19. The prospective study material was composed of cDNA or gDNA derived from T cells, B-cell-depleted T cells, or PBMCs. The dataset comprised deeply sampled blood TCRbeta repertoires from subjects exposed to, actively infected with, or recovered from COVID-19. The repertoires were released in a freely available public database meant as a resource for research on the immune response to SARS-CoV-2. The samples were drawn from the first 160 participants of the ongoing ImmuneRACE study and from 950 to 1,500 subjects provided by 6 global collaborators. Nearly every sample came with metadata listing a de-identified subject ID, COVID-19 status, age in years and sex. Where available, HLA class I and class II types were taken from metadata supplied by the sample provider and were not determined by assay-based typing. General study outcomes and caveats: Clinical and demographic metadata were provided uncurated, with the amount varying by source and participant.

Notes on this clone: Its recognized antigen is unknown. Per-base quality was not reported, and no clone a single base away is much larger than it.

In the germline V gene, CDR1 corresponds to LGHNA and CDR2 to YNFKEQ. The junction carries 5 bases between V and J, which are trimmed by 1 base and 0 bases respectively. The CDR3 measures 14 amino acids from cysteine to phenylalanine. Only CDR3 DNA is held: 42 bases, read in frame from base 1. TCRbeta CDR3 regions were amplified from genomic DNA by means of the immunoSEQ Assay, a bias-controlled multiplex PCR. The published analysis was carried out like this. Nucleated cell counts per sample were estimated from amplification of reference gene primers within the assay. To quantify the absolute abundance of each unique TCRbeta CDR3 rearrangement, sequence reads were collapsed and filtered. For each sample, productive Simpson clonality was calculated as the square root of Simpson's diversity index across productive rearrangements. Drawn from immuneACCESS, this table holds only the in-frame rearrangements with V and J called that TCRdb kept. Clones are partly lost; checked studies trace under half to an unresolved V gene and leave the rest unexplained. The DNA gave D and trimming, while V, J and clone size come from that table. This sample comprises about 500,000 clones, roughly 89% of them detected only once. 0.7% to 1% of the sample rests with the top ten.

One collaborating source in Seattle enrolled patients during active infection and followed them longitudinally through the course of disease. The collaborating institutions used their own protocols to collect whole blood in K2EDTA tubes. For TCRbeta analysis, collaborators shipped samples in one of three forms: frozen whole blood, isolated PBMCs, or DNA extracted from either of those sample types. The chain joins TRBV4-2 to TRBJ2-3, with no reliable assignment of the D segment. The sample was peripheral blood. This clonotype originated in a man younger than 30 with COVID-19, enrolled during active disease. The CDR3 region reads CASSQVASTDTQYF. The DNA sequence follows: TGTGCCAGCAGCCAAGTAGCCAGCACAGATACGCAGTATTTT.